The 13 T cell receptor beta chains listed next were all sequenced from one sample in a study of blood T cells in healthy people across ages. The authors ran a second PCR of 7 to 11 cycles using a sample-barcoded 5' primer and a J-beta primer mix. TCRdb passed the 5' RACE reads through MiXCR, listing each CDR3 protein once. The repertoire has nearly 1 million distinct CDR3 sequences, about 53% of them found once; the top ten carry around 21%. The sample comprised blood. The receptors originated from a woman aged 60-75 years in good health.

The V and J genes are TRBV20-1 and TRBJ1-5, with D tentatively TRBD1 (6 bases). The CDR3 runs 13 residues. Germline loops: CDR1 DFQATT, CDR2 SNEGSKA (reference sequence). Trimming took 6 bases from V and 5 from J, leaving 14 bases between them. The CDR3 loop reads CSALSRGDQPQHF. CDR3 DNA: TGCAGTGCCCTCAGCAGGGGTGATCAGCCCCAGCATTTT.

This chain connects TRBV20-1 to TRBJ2-7; 8 bases match TRBD2. Per the germline V gene, CDR1 is DFQATT and CDR2 is SNEGSKA (reference sequence). There are 13 residues in the CDR3. V shed 3 bases and J 6 bases; nucleotides not matched to a gene: 7. The CDR3 nucleotides read TGCAGTGCTAGGGTCCCTAGCGGGTGCGAGCAGTACTTC. Translating gives CSARVPSGCEQYF.

This clonotype was seen more than once but under ten times. CDR3 in DNA: TGTGCCAGCAGTTCCGAGACGCGTTACGAGCAGTACTTC. Translation gives CASSSETRYEQYF. V usage is TRBV27 and J usage is TRBJ2-7; D is unclear. CDR1 is MNHEY and CDR2 is SMNVEV in the germline V gene (reference sequence). The CDR3 contains 13 residues. V was clipped by 4 bases and J by 4 bases, with 11 bases between them.

The V gene is TRBV7-2, the J gene TRBJ2-7; 8 bases fit TRBD1. CDR3 length: 14 residues. The germline V gene has CDR1 SGHTA and CDR2 FQGNSA. V gave up 6 bases and J gave up 4 bases; unmatched junction bases: 8. The CDR3 reads CASRSRGQVYEQYF. CDR3 sequence (DNA): TGTGCCAGCAGGTCCAGGGGACAGGTGTACGAGCAGTACTTC.

The chain links TRBV20-1 to TRBJ1-2, with 7 bases fitting TRBD1. Germline CDR1 reads DFQATT; CDR2 reads SNEGSKA (reference sequence). Trimming at V came to 5 bases and at J to 7 bases, leaving 13 bases not matched to a gene. The CDR3 spans 14 residues. CDR3 nucleotides: TGCAGTGCTCTCCGGGACAGAGGGTCTGTTGGCTACACCTTC. As protein: CSALRDRGSVGYTF.

The rearrangement joins TRBV2 to TRBJ2-3, with D maybe TRBD2 (7 bases). The germline V and J ends were trimmed by 5 bases and 3 bases, with 18 bases remaining between them. Per the germline V gene, CDR1 is SNHLY and CDR2 is FYNNEI. The CDR3 runs 16 residues. CDR3 sequence reads: CASSPGLVRGTDTQYF. Here the CDR3 DNA reads TGTGCCAGCAGTCCCGGACTAGTGAGGGGGACAGATACGCAGTATTTT.

Only a few counts were recorded for this clonotype. One end of the junction varies from germline; a read error may be responsible. The chain joins TRBV10-3 to TRBJ2-3; D is ambiguous. CDR3 length equals 12 residues. Germline V gene sequence: CDR1 ENHRY, CDR2 SYGVKD. CDR3 sequence: CAIRESQDTQYF. CDR3 DNA: TGTGCCATCAGGGAGTCCCAAGATACGCAGTATTTT.

The V call is TRBV7-8, the J call TRBJ2-7, with D possibly being TRBD1 (6 bases). The CDR3 length is 18 residues. Germline CDR1 and CDR2: SGHVS and FQNEAQ. Trimming stripped 1 base from V and 7 bases from J, with 26 bases between. CDR3 amino acids: CASSLGGRTGPYYNEQYF. DNA of the CDR3: TGTGCCAGCAGCTTAGGGGGGCGGACGGGACCTTACTACAATGAGCAGTACTTC.

This clonotype was counted many times. This chain uses TRBV10-3 with TRBJ2-3, with a weak D call TRBD2 (5 bases). Germline V gene sequence: CDR1 ENHRY, CDR2 SYGVKD. The CDR3 has 14 residues. Trimming cost V 4 bases and J 4 bases, with 12 bases left between them. In DNA form, the CDR3 reads TGTGCCATCAGTGTAGCCGGGATAGCAGATACGCAGTATTTT. This encodes CAISVAGIADTQYF.

The chain employs TRBV20-1 and TRBJ2-5; D is uncertain. The germline CDR1 and CDR2 sequences are DFQATT and SNEGSKA (reference sequence). CDR3 size: 14 residues. Trimming removed 1 base from V and 5 bases from J, with 14 bases in between. CDR3 region: CSARAAMGGETQYF. The CDR3 coding sequence is TGCAGTGCTAGAGCAGCTATGGGTGGGGAGACCCAGTACTTC.

J is TRBJ2-5 and V is TRBV6-6; D not resolved. The closer fit of TRBJ2-7 to the DNA end suggests the J call may be wrong. The V gene's germline CDR1 is MNHNY and CDR2 SVGAGI (reference sequence). This CDR3 spans 11 amino acids. The chain's CDR3 is CASRKDHEQYF. CDR3 coding DNA: TGTGCCAGCAGGAAGGATCACGAGCAGTACTTC.

This clonotype occurred once. The chain joins TRBV10-1 to TRBJ2-3, with 9 bases lining up with TRBD2. After removal of 5 bases from V and 2 bases from J, the junction contained 5 bases not matched to a gene. This CDR3 is 15 amino acids long. Per germline, CDR1 WNHNN and CDR2 SYGVQD (reference sequence). In DNA, the CDR3 is TGCGCCAGCAGTTATAGCGGGAGCAACACAGATACGCAGTATTTT. This sequence encodes CASSYSGSNTDTQYF.

This clonotype was seen once. J is TRBJ2-4 and V is TRBV11-2, with 10 bases aligning to TRBD2. Germline loops: CDR1 SGHAT, CDR2 FQNNGV. Losses at the gene ends were 2 bases for V and 11 bases for J; bases not matched to a gene: 6. The length of the CDR3 is 14 residues. CDR3 protein: CASSLNPSGSVQYF. The CDR3 DNA sequence: TGTGCCAGCAGCTTAAACCCTAGCGGGAGTGTTCAGTACTTC. Full variable domain (rest looked up from reference TRBV11-2 and TRBJ2-4): EAGVAQSPRYKIIEKRQSVAFWCNPISGHATLYWYQQILGQGPKLLIQFQNNGVVDDSQLPKDRFSAERLKGVDSTLKIQPAKLEDSAVYLCASSLNPSGSVQYFGAGTRLSVL.